This T cell receptor (beta chain) was sequenced during a study of T cells expressing NK-cell markers. Across the whole study: Sorted CD3+CD56+NKG2C+, CD3+CD56+NKG2C- and CD3+CD56-NKG2C+ T cells supplied TCR beta repertoires. With respect to HCMV, seven of the eight sequenced donors were seropositive, and one was seronegative.

Details on this clonotype: Its target is not known.

For TCR beta, cDNA was produced by 5'RACE template switching with UMIs. TCRdb re-called the 5' RACE reads and catalogs CDR3 proteins one per entry, DNA excluded. This table lists more than 400,000 distinct CDR3 sequences. The study, taken as a whole, reports: NKG2C+ dominant clonotypes from a handful of donors made up about 1.0-8% of CD8+ T cells.

The CDR3 is 18 residues long. The chain is built from TRBV5-3 and TRBJ2-1; TCRdb indicates TRBD1, and absent DNA this call remains unverified. TRBV5-3 is an ORF; its function is uncertain. The TCR originated in a woman between 18 and 70 years old in good health. Specimen: blood T cells: a sorted CD56 or NKG2C T cell subset, CD4+ or CD8+ T cells, or bulk PBMC T cells (not recorded which). CDR3 amino acids: CARSPTGCGGSVYNEQFF.